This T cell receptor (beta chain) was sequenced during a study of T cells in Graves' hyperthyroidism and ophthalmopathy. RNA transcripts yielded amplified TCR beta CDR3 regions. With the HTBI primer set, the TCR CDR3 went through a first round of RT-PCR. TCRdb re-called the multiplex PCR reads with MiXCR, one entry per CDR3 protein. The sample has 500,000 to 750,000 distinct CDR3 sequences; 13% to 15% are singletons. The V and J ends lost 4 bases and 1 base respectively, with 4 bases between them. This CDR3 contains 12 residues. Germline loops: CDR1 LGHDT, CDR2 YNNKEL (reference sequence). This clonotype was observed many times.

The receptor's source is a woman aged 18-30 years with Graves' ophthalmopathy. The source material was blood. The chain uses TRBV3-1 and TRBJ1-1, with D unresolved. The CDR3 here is CASSLSNTEAFF. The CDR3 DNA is TGTGCCAGCAGCCTCTCGAACACTGAAGCTTTCTTT.